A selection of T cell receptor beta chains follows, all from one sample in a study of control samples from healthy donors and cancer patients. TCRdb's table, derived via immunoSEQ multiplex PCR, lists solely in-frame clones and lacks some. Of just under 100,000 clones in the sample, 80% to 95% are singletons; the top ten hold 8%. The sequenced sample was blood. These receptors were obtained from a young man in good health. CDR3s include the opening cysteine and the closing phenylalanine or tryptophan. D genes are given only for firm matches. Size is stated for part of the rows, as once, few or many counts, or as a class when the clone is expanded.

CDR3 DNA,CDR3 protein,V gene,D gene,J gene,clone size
TGTGCCAGCAGTCCCCGACAGGGGAGCGGCTACACCTTC,CASSPRQGSGYTF,TRBV27,TRBD1,TRBJ1-2,-
TGTGCCAACTGGACAGGGCCTGGAAACACCATATATTTT,CANWTGPGNTIYF,TRBV24-1,TRBD1,TRBJ1-3,-
TGTGCCAGCAGCTTCGGACAGGTACCTACCTACGAGCAGTACTTC,CASSFGQVPTYEQYF,TRBV7-8,TRBD1,TRBJ2-7,-
TGTGCCAGTAGTTGGGTACTAGATAGCAATCAGCCCCAGCATTTT,CASSWVLDSNQPQHF,TRBV19,-,TRBJ1-5,-
TGTGCCAGCAGGGACAGCCAGTTCGAACTCCACTTT,CASRDSQFELHF,TRBV6-5,-,TRBJ1-6,-
TGCGCCAGCAGCCAAGATTGGGGGGTGGTCTACGAGCAGTACTTC,CASSQDWGVVYEQYF,TRBV4-3,-,TRBJ2-7,-
TGCGCCAGCAGCTTCAAAACAGGGGTTGCAGATGGCTACACCTTC,CASSFKTGVADGYTF,TRBV5-1,TRBD1,TRBJ1-2,-
TGTGCCACCAGTGATGAGGACAGGGACTATGGCTACACCTTC,CATSDEDRDYGYTF,TRBV24-1,TRBD1,TRBJ1-2,-
TGTGCCAGCAGCGCGACGAGACAGGGAGGACAAGAGACCCAGTACTTC,CASSATRQGGQETQYF,TRBV9,-,TRBJ2-5,few
TGTGCCAGTAGTCCTCAGGGATCTGAAGCTTTCTTT,CASSPQGSEAFF,TRBV19,-,TRBJ1-1,-
TGTGCCAGCAGCCCACGAGTGGGACTGTCGATCTACGAGCAGTACTTC,CASSPRVGLSIYEQYF,TRBV11-2,-,TRBJ2-7,-
TGTGCCAGCACGGCCACAGATACGCAGTATTTT,CASTATDTQYF,TRBV2,-,TRBJ2-3,-
TGTGCCAGCAGCCGATCGGGGGACGGGACGCAGTATTTT,CASSRSGDGTQYF,TRBV4-2,-,TRBJ2-3,-
TGTGCCAGCAGCTTAGCTAGCTCCACTGACGGATACGAGCAGTACTTC,CASSLASSTDGYEQYF,TRBV7-9,-,TRBJ2-7,-
TGTGCCAGCTCCCCGGGACTTTTCGAGCAGTACTTC,CASSPGLFEQYF,TRBV6-5,-,TRBJ2-7,once
TGTGCCACCAGCAGACCCCCTAAGGAAAAACTGTTTTTT,CATSRPPKEKLFF,TRBV15,-,TRBJ1-4,-
TGTGCCAGTAGAAGGACAGGCTATGGCTACACCTTC,CASRRTGYGYTF,TRBV2,TRBD1,TRBJ1-2,once
TGCGCCAGCAGCTTGGAAGGGGGCATGAACACTGAAGCTTTCTTT,CASSLEGGMNTEAFF,TRBV5-1,TRBD1,TRBJ1-1,-
TGTGCCAGCAGCTTAGCGGGGGGGCTTGGTGAGCAGTTCTTC,CASSLAGGLGEQFF,TRBV7-6,-,TRBJ2-1,-
TGTGCCAGCAGTTTGGACCAGGGACTAGCGGGCGGGGAGCTGTTTTTT,CASSLDQGLAGGELFF,TRBV27,TRBD2,TRBJ2-2,-
TGTGCCACCAGCAGGGCCGAGGACAGGTGGTTCTATACGCAGTATTTT,CATSRAEDRWFYTQYF,TRBV15,TRBD1,TRBJ2-3,-
TGTGCCAGCAGCACCAATGTTCGACAGGGGGGAAGCAATCAGCCCCAGCATTTT,CASSTNVRQGGSNQPQHF,TRBV5-8,TRBD1,TRBJ1-5,-
TGCGCCAGCAGCCACGGTAGGGACGAGCAGTACTTC,CASSHGRDEQYF,TRBV4-1,-,TRBJ2-7,few